The text below deals with one TCR beta chain. The data originate from a study of T cell responses to AZD1222 COVID-19 vaccine. Here immunoSEQ multiplex PCR was the method, and the copy in TCRdb shows in-frame clones only, minus some. The sample contains more than 95,000 clones, 80% to 90% of which appear only once. The sequenced sample was peripheral blood, obtained 28 days after the second AZD1222 dose. The receptor's source is an adult who received the AZD1222 COVID-19 vaccine.

CDR3 DNA: TGCGCCAGCAGCCAGGCCCGGGGCGGTTATGGCTACACCTTC. Translating it yields CASSQARGGYGYTF. The rearrangement links TRBV4-1 to TRBJ1-2; a weak D match, TRBD1 (5 bases). Germline V CDR1 and CDR2: MGHRA, YSYEKL. The V end lost 3 bases, the J end lost 5 bases, and 13 bases lay between the germline ends. The CDR3 is made up of 14 amino acids.